These 19 T cell receptor beta chains share one sample of origin, sequenced in a study of control samples from healthy donors and cancer patients. Here immunoSEQ multiplex PCR was the method, and the copy in TCRdb shows in-frame clones only, minus some. The sample holds around 120,000 clones, roughly nine tenths seen once. Input material: PBMCs. The receptors stem from a woman aged 45-65 years with colorectal cancer.

The chain links TRBV6-5 to TRBJ2-1, with 9 bases fitting TRBD1. Germline-derived CDR1 and CDR2 are MNHEY and SVGAGI. Trimming at V came to 0 bases and at J to 6 bases, leaving 3 bases not matched to a gene. The CDR3 runs 15 residues. The CDR3 protein is CASSYSVDRGNEQFF. CDR3 DNA: TGTGCCAGCAGTTACTCGGTGGACAGGGGCAATGAGCAGTTCTTC.

V and J are TRBV12-3 or TRBV12-4 and TRBJ1-2; D gene ambiguous. The CDR3 is 13 amino acids. V lost 9 bases and J 5 bases, leaving 16 bases between the germline ends. The CDR3 loop is CASSIAVGYGYTF. CDR3 nucleotide sequence: TGTGCCAGTAGCATAGCCGTTGGGTATGGCTACACCTTC.

The rearrangement joins TRBV5-1 to TRBJ2-3, with 16 nucleotides matching TRBD2. The germline CDR1 and CDR2 sequences are SGHRS and YFSETQ. With V trimmed by 3 bases and J by 3 bases, 7 bases remained unmatched. This CDR3 is built from 18 residues. The CDR3: CASSSGLAGGPLTDTQYF. The CDR3 DNA reads as TGCGCCAGCAGCTCGGGACTAGCGGGGGGGCCCTTGACAGATACGCAGTATTTT.

The chain recombines TRBV5-5 with TRBJ1-4; 8 positions match TRBD1. The CDR3 is made up of 14 amino acids. Per the germline V gene, CDR1 is SGHKS and CDR2 is YYEKEE (reference sequence). Trimming took 4 bases from V and 7 from J; bases not matched to a gene: 6. The CDR3 here is CASSPWTGSEKLFF. The DNA of the CDR3 is TGTGCCAGCAGCCCCTGGACAGGGTCTGAAAAACTGTTTTTT.

The chain links TRBV7-3 to TRBJ2-1; TRBD2 aligns across 8 bases. The CDR3 sequence is 15 residues long. The V segment lost 4 bases and the J segment 4 bases; nucleotides outside the gene matches: 6. CDR1 is SGHTA and CDR2 is FQGTGA in the germline V gene. This CDR3 is CASSSAGAIYNEQFF. The CDR3, as DNA: TGTGCCAGCAGCTCAGCGGGGGCTATTTACAATGAGCAGTTCTTC.

This chain uses TRBV7-9 with TRBJ2-7, with TRBD1 matching 10 bases. This CDR3 has 16 amino acids. Germline-derived CDR1 and CDR2 are SEHNR and FQNEAQ (reference sequence). Germline trimming cut 4 bases from V and 2 bases from J; bases unmatched to any gene: 8. This CDR3 reads CASSSQDRGATYEQYF. The CDR3 nucleotides read TGTGCCAGCAGCTCCCAGGACAGGGGGGCAACCTACGAGCAGTACTTC.

V gene TRBV11-2 combines with J gene TRBJ2-1; the match to TRBD1 covers 8 bases. Germline lookup yields CDR1 SGHAT and CDR2 FQNNGV. V dropped 5 bases and J dropped 0; count of bases not matched to a gene: 9. The CDR3 contains 17 residues. CDR3 in amino acids: CASSHSPGTGSYNEQFF. The CDR3 DNA is TGTGCCAGCAGCCATAGCCCCGGGACAGGCTCCTACAATGAGCAGTTCTTC.

This clone has only one observation. This chain connects TRBV3-1 (or the pseudogene TRBV3-2) to TRBJ2-1, with 7 bases aligning to TRBD1. This CDR3 spans 15 amino acids. Germline V lookup: CDR1 LGHDT, CDR2 YNNKEL (reference sequence). After removal of 0 bases from V and 8 bases from J, the junction contained 7 bases not matched to a gene. The CDR3 loop reads CASSQELARGYEQFF. As DNA, the CDR3 is TGTGCCAGCAGCCAAGAATTAGCCAGGGGGTATGAGCAGTTCTTC.

About this clone: The identical CDR3 is also encoded by other nucleotide sequences in the sample. The CDR3 DNA is TGTGCCAGTAGTATTCGGCGGGGGACCACAGATACGCAGTATTTT. This codes for CASSIRRGTTDTQYF. The rearrangement joins TRBV19 to TRBJ2-3; 7 bases agree with TRBD2. Germline assignment: CDR1 LNHDA and CDR2 SQIVND (reference sequence). The length of the CDR3 is 15 residues. V was clipped by 3 bases and J by 2 bases; unmatched bases: 5.

The gene calls are TRBV9 and TRBJ2-6, with no clear D. Trimming removed 4 bases from V and 1 base from J, with 3 bases in between. Germline values: CDR1 SGDLS, CDR2 YYNGEE. This CDR3 has 13 amino acids. The CDR3 DNA reads as TGTGCCAGCAGCAAATCTGGGGCCAACGTCCTGACTTTC. Translating it yields CASSKSGANVLTF.

This chain joins TRBV9 and TRBJ2-3; D gene uncertain. Germline values: CDR1 SGDLS, CDR2 YYNGEE. The CDR3 runs 15 residues. V was pared by 3 bases and J by 6 bases, with 17 bases between. The CDR3 here is CASSGPTVARDTQYF. CDR3 sequence (DNA): TGTGCCAGCAGCGGCCCCACAGTCGCCAGGGATACGCAGTATTTT.

This sequence joins TRBV5-8 and TRBJ2-2; TRBD1 matches at 8 bases. J gave up 4 bases and V 0 bases, and 8 bases lay outside the gene matches. CDR3 length: 17 residues. CDR1 and CDR2 from the germline V gene are SGHTS and YDEGEE. The CDR3 DNA follows: TGTGCCAGCAGCTTGGGAGGGGGACAGGCGGGCACCGGGGAGCTGTTTTTT. Translation: CASSLGGGQAGTGELFF.

The gene calls are TRBV19 and TRBJ2-1, with TRBD2 identical over 7 bases. This CDR3 contains 15 residues. Germline V gene lookup returns CDR1 LNHDA and CDR2 SQIVND (reference sequence). V shed 6 bases, J shed 8 bases, and the junction held 13 bases outside the gene matches. Written as DNA, the CDR3 is TGTGCCAGTAGCCCGGGGAGGGCAATCTTGCATGAGCAGTTCTTC. Translation gives CASSPGRAILHEQFF.

On this clone itself: The sample has other DNA sequences that encode this CDR3 too. The CDR3 reads CASSLAGGNQPQHF. CDR3 DNA: TGTGCCAGCAGTTTGGCAGGGGGCAATCAGCCCCAGCATTTT. The rearrangement links TRBV27 to TRBJ1-5; tentative D call: TRBD1 (6 bases). V was pared by 3 bases and J by 2 bases, with 8 bases between. The CDR3 loop spans 14 amino acids. Germline V CDR1 and CDR2: MNHEY, SMNVEV (reference sequence).

The chain joins TRBV7-9 to TRBJ1-1; D ambiguous. Deletions cut 0 bases from V and 8 bases from J, with 10 bases between. Germline V lookup: CDR1 SEHNR, CDR2 FQNEAQ (reference sequence). CDR3 length: 13 amino acids. The CDR3 loop is CASSLAGSYEAFF. As DNA, the CDR3 is TGTGCCAGCAGCTTAGCGGGGTCCTACGAAGCTTTCTTT.

This rearrangement joins TRBV3-1 (or the pseudogene TRBV3-2) to TRBJ2-7; D call uncertain. This CDR3 has 14 amino acids. The V end lost 2 bases, the J end lost 1 base, and 9 bases lay between the germline ends. Germline CDR1 is LGHDT and CDR2 is YNNKEL (reference sequence). CDR3 amino acids: CASSQRSDSYEQYF. The CDR3 nucleotides read TGTGCCAGCAGCCAAAGGTCAGATTCCTACGAGCAGTACTTC.

The chain combines TRBV6-5 with TRBJ2-2; 7 bases match TRBD1. CDR1 and CDR2 from the germline V gene are MNHEY and SVGAGI. This CDR3 is 13 amino acids long. Losses at the gene ends were 8 bases for V and 6 bases for J; bases not matched to a gene: 6. The CDR3 protein is CASGIQGSGELFF. CDR3 DNA sequence: TGTGCCAGCGGGATACAGGGGTCCGGGGAGCTGTTTTTT.

The chain recombines TRBV15 with TRBJ1-5, with D unresolved. The CDR3 has 15 residues. Between the trimmed V and J ends, which lost 0 bases and 1 base, there was a span of 7 bases. The germline V gene has CDR1 LNHNV and CDR2 YYDKDF (reference sequence). In DNA, the CDR3 is TGTGCCACCAGCAGAGATGGCAGGAGCAATCAGCCCCAGCATTTT. Translating it yields CATSRDGRSNQPQHF.

V and J are TRBV5-4 and TRBJ2-5, with 10 bases that match TRBD2. Germline CDR1 SGHNT, CDR2 YYREEE (reference sequence). CDR3 length: 15 amino acids. Losses at the gene ends were 0 bases for V and 5 bases for J; bases not matched to a gene: 4. The CDR3, as DNA: TGTGCCAGCAGCTTGGGAGCACTAGCGGGGGAGACCCAGTACTTC. Translated, it gives CASSLGALAGETQYF.